Below, 23 T cell receptor beta chains from the same sample are listed, as sequenced in a study of technical replicates of blood from a handful of donors. Repertoires were generated with immunoSEQ multiplex PCR, while TCRdb's copy carries only in-frame clones and drops some. The profile shows 65,000 to 95,000 clones, just over 90% of them singletons. Sequencing was done on a sample of T cells isolated from PBMCs. The receptors originated from a human donor in good health.

V usage is TRBV27 and J usage is TRBJ2-1, with 8 bases lining up with TRBD2. The CDR3 sequence is 18 residues long. Germline CDR1 and CDR2: MNHEY and SMNVEV (reference sequence). The V segment lost 5 bases and the J segment 3 bases; nucleotides outside the gene matches: 15. The CDR3 protein is CASSTDLLEAGDYNEQFF. The CDR3 DNA is TGTGCCAGCAGTACCGATCTTTTGGAAGCGGGAGACTACAATGAGCAGTTCTTC.

This clone was seen only a few times. This chain links TRBV27 with TRBJ2-2; TRBD2 is a possible D gene (5 bases). V gave up 8 bases and J gave up 3 bases, with 10 bases separating them. The CDR3 runs 13 residues. The germline V gene encodes CDR1 MNHEY and CDR2 SMNVEV (reference sequence). CDR3: CASRGSYTGELFF. The CDR3 region has the DNA TGTGCCAGCCGCGGGTCCTACACCGGGGAGCTGTTTTTT.

This clone was observed once. V and J are TRBV5-4 and TRBJ1-2; 8 nucleotides line up with TRBD1. Losses at the gene ends were 0 bases for V and 2 bases for J; bases not matched to a gene: 3. Germline lookup yields CDR1 SGHNT and CDR2 YYREEE (reference sequence). The CDR3 totals 15 residues. CDR3: CASSLASGGNYGYTF. CDR3 sequence (DNA): TGTGCCAGCAGCTTGGCCTCAGGGGGCAACTATGGCTACACCTTC.

The CDR3 region has the DNA TGTGCCAGCAGACTTCGACAGGGTAAAGACACTGAAGCTTTCTTT. Amino acid sequence: CASRLRQGKDTEAFF. V is TRBV6-5 and J is TRBJ1-1, with 7 bases matching TRBD1. From germline, CDR1 is MNHEY and CDR2 SVGAGI. Trimming at V came to 6 bases and at J to 3 bases, leaving 10 bases not matched to a gene. CDR3 length: 15 residues.

Here the CDR3 DNA reads TGTGCCAGCAGCCCGAGGGACAGGGCCCCCGAGCAGTACTTC. It yields the protein CASSPRDRAPEQYF. The rearrangement uses TRBV11-2 and TRBJ2-7; 9 bases agree with TRBD1. The CDR3 is 14 amino acids. Looked up from germline, CDR1 is SGHAT and CDR2 is FQNNGV. V gave up 5 bases and J gave up 6 bases; unmatched junction bases: 8.

The chain carries TRBV10-2 and TRBJ2-1; D is unresolved. This CDR3 contains 14 residues. CDR1 is WSHSY, CDR2 SAAADI, per germline. The V end lost 2 bases, the J end lost 10 bases, and 15 bases lay between the germline ends. CDR3 protein: CASSEASPDGEQFF. As DNA, the CDR3 is TGCGCCAGCAGTGAGGCTTCCCCAGACGGGGAGCAGTTCTTC.

The chain has TRBV28 and TRBJ2-7; TRBD2 matches 7 bases. The J segment lost 1 base and the V segment lost 5 bases, leaving 8 bases of the junction unmatched. The CDR3 consists of 15 residues. Germline values: CDR1 MDHEN, CDR2 SYDVKM. The CDR3 here is CASSAPGLGSYEQYF. The CDR3 DNA reads TGTGCCAGCAGTGCCCCCGGACTAGGGTCCTACGAGCAGTACTTC.

The chain uses TRBV5-5 and TRBJ2-7, with D uncertain. Germline assignment: CDR1 SGHKS and CDR2 YYEKEE (reference sequence). The CDR3 extends over 13 amino acids. Deletions cut 0 bases from V and 0 bases from J, with 4 bases between. Here the CDR3 DNA reads TGTGCCAGCAGCTTGGCTAGCTCCTACGAGCAGTACTTC. This gives the protein CASSLASSYEQYF.

V and J are TRBV19 and TRBJ1-1; D might be TRBD1 (6 bases). CDR3 length: 14 residues. V dropped 1 base and J dropped 10 bases, with 16 bases sitting between them. Germline CDR1 is LNHDA and CDR2 is SQIVND (reference sequence). The CDR3 region is CASSIAQDRLLAFF. The DNA of the CDR3 is TGTGCCAGTAGTATAGCCCAAGACAGGTTACTAGCTTTCTTT.

The chain uses TRBV28 and TRBJ2-3; D perhaps matches TRBD1 (5 bases). Per germline, CDR1 MDHEN and CDR2 SYDVKM. With 2 bases removed from V and 4 bases from J, the gap between germline ends came to 13 bases. The CDR3 runs to 15 residues. For the CDR3, the DNA is TGTGCCAGCAGTTTAGTCCTTAAGGGGTCAGATACGCAGTATTTT. It codes for CASSLVLKGSDTQYF.

The V and J genes are TRBV11-2 and TRBJ1-5, with 8 bases identical to TRBD1. The CDR3 loop spans 16 amino acids. V dropped 6 bases and J dropped 5; count of bases not matched to a gene: 12. Germline CDR1 is SGHAT and CDR2 is FQNNGV. The CDR3 sequence: CASSPGQGSPHQPQHF. The CDR3 nucleotides are TGTGCCAGCAGTCCCGGACAGGGATCCCCTCATCAGCCCCAGCATTTT.

This chain uses TRBV4-1 with TRBJ2-3, with 8 bases lining up with TRBD1. V dropped 2 bases and J dropped 6; count of bases not matched to a gene: 7. CDR3 length: 15 residues. Germline CDR1 is MGHRA and CDR2 is YSYEKL. The CDR3: CASSQNDRGRDTQYF. CDR3 coding DNA: TGCGCCAGCAGCCAAAACGACAGGGGAAGGGATACGCAGTATTTT.

The chain is built from TRBV5-4 and TRBJ1-2, with D perhaps TRBD1 (5 bases). The CDR3 runs 13 residues. V lost 4 bases to trimming and J lost 1 base, with 8 bases between them. In germline, CDR1 is SGHNT, CDR2 YYREEE (reference sequence). The CDR3 reads CASSADSNYGYTF. The CDR3 DNA reads as TGTGCCAGCAGCGCCGACAGTAACTATGGCTACACCTTC.

V usage is TRBV28 and J usage is TRBJ2-1, with D tentatively TRBD2 (5 bases). Between the trimmed V and J ends, which lost 5 bases and 2 bases, there was a span of 7 bases. Germline loops: CDR1 MDHEN, CDR2 SYDVKM. The CDR3 is 13 amino acids. The CDR3, as DNA: TGTGCCAGCAGTCCCGGGGCCTACAATGAGCAGTTCTTC. Its protein is CASSPGAYNEQFF. The variable domain in full, with the rest retrieved from reference TRBV28 and TRBJ2-1, is DVKVTQSSRYLVKRTGEKVFLECVQDMDHENMFWYRQDPGLGLRLIYFSYDVKMKEKGDIPEGYSVSREKKERFSLILESASTNQTSMYLCASSPGAYNEQFFGPGTRLTVL.

V is TRBV11-2 and J is TRBJ2-7, with a possible D match to TRBD2 (5 bases). This CDR3 is 14 amino acids long. V was shortened by 5 bases and J by 0 bases, with 11 bases between the two germline ends. The V gene's germline CDR1 is SGHAT and CDR2 FQNNGV. The CDR3 here is CASSPGLTSYEQYF. Written as DNA, the CDR3 is TGTGCCAGCAGCCCAGGACTGACCTCCTACGAGCAGTACTTC.

The chain combines TRBV10-3 with TRBJ2-1, with TRBD2 matching 10 bases. CDR1 is ENHRY, CDR2 SYGVKD, per germline. CDR3 length: 14 residues. V lost 5 bases to trimming and J lost 5 bases; unmatched junction nucleotides: 3. DNA of the CDR3: TGTGCCATCAGTCCGGGACTAGCGAACAATGAGCAGTTCTTC. Translation gives CAISPGLANNEQFF.

This clone occurred once. The chain couples TRBV2 to TRBJ2-7; 8 bases fit TRBD1. The germline V gene has CDR1 SNHLY and CDR2 FYNNEI. J gave up 2 bases and V 5 bases, and 8 bases lay outside the gene matches. The CDR3 spans 15 residues. DNA of the CDR3: TGTGCCAGCAGTCTCGCCGGGACAGGAGCCTACGAGCAGTACTTC. Protein product: CASSLAGTGAYEQYF.

The chain links TRBV7-3 to TRBJ1-1; D not resolved. The CDR3 is made up of 14 amino acids. Per the germline V gene, CDR1 is SGHTA and CDR2 is FQGTGA. V dropped 1 base and J dropped 1 base, with 7 bases sitting between them. CDR3 amino acids: CASSLSGGNTEAFF. CDR3 sequence (DNA): TGTGCCAGCAGCTTAAGTGGCGGGAACACTGAAGCTTTCTTT.

The genes are TRBV2 and TRBJ2-7; D is possibly TRBD1 (5 bases). The CDR3 extends over 13 amino acids. The V gene's germline CDR1 is SNHLY and CDR2 FYNNEI. V was cut by 7 bases and J by 3 bases, with 13 bases left in between. The CDR3 nucleotides read TGTGCCAGCACGCGCCAGGGCTACTACGAGCAGTACTTC. Translated, it gives CASTRQGYYEQYF.

The rearrangement joins TRBV2 to TRBJ1-1; D uncertain. CDR1 is SNHLY and CDR2 is FYNNEI in the germline V gene. CDR3 size: 13 residues. The V gene lost 6 bases and the J gene lost 7 bases, with 15 bases spanning the gap. CDR3 DNA: TGTGCCAGCAGCTCCAAAACAGTGAGTGAAGCTTTCTTT. Translating it yields CASSSKTVSEAFF.

The V gene is TRBV7-2, the J gene TRBJ2-1; possibly TRBD1 for D (5 bases). Germline V gene data show CDR1 as SGHTA and CDR2 as FQGNSA. The V and J ends lost 0 bases and 11 bases respectively, with 11 bases between them. The CDR3 runs 13 residues. CDR3 in amino acids: CASSLAVRAQQFF. The CDR3 DNA reads TGTGCCAGCAGCTTAGCGGTCAGGGCCCAGCAGTTCTTC.

This clone was seen only once. J is TRBJ2-7 and V is TRBV5-1; D remains ambiguous. V lost 1 base, J lost 5 bases, and 7 bases lay in between. Germline CDR1 SGHRS, CDR2 YFSETQ. The CDR3 runs to 12 residues. CDR3 sequence (DNA): TGCGCCAGCAGCTTGACCAGCGACGAGCAGTACTTC. This gives the protein CASSLTSDEQYF.

In its sample, this clone was seen a few times. The chain employs TRBV4-1 and TRBJ1-1, with D perhaps matching TRBD1 (6 bases). CDR3 length equals 15 residues. The V end lost 4 bases, the J end lost 4 bases, and 16 bases lay between the germline ends. The germline CDR1 and CDR2 sequences are MGHRA and YSYEKL. The CDR3: CASSLLAGGLTEAFF. CDR3 DNA: TGCGCCAGCAGCCTACTAGCGGGGGGCCTCACTGAAGCTTTCTTT.